The 10 T cell receptor beta chains below all came from one sample that was sequenced in a study of blood T cell repertoires in COVID-19. Generated by immunoSEQ multiplex PCR, the TCRdb table keeps only in-frame clones and is missing some. The table has 11,000 to 15,000 clones, around 90% seen once; the top ten hold 5.4%. Sequencing was performed on peripheral blood. These receptors all stem from a human donor in a cohort sampled during active COVID-19.

The CDR3 DNA follows: TGCGCCAGCAGCTTGTTCGCGGGCTACGAGCAGTACTTC. Protein product: CASSLFAGYEQYF. The rearrangement joins TRBV5-1 to TRBJ2-7; TRBD2 might be the D (5 bases). Trimming cost V 1 base and J 3 bases, with 8 bases left between them. The CDR3 consists of 13 residues. Germline CDR1 reads SGHRS; CDR2 reads YFSETQ.

A single count supports this clone. The chain recombines TRBV2 with TRBJ1-2; 9 nucleotides align to TRBD1. V shed 8 bases and J 2 bases; nucleotides not matched to a gene: 0. CDR1 and CDR2 from the germline V gene are SNHLY and FYNNEI. This CDR3 has 12 amino acids. CDR3 in DNA: TGTGCCAGCGGACAGGGGAACTATGGCTACACCTTC. Translated, it gives CASGQGNYGYTF.

V is TRBV2 and J is TRBJ1-2, with 8 bases that match TRBD1. J lost 4 bases, V lost 8 bases, and 9 bases had no gene match. Germline V gene sequence: CDR1 SNHLY, CDR2 FYNNEI. The CDR3 has 14 residues. This CDR3 is CASPRTGKTYGYTF. As DNA, the CDR3 is TGTGCCAGCCCAAGGACAGGGAAGACCTATGGCTACACCTTC.

The chain carries TRBV28 and TRBJ2-7, with D possibly matching TRBD1 (5 bases). This CDR3 is built from 13 residues. V dropped 2 bases and J dropped 3 bases, with 8 bases sitting between them. Germline CDR1 and CDR2: MDHEN and SYDVKM. CDR3 residues: CASSLRQIYEQYF. CDR3 in DNA: TGTGCCAGCAGTTTAAGACAGATCTACGAGCAGTACTTC. Full variable domain (rest looked up from reference TRBV28 and TRBJ2-7): DVKVTQSSRYLVKRTGEKVFLECVQDMDHENMFWYRQDPGLGLRLIYFSYDVKMKEKGDIPEGYSVSREKKERFSLILESASTNQTSMYLCASSLRQIYEQYFGPGTRLTVT.

The gene calls are TRBV28 and TRBJ2-4, with TRBD1 matching 7 bases. After removal of 3 bases from V and 6 bases from J, the junction contained 5 bases not matched to a gene. Germline CDR1 MDHEN, CDR2 SYDVKM. The CDR3 contains 14 residues. The CDR3 here is CASSFFDRANIQYF. The CDR3 DNA is TGTGCCAGCAGTTTTTTCGACAGGGCAAACATTCAGTACTTC.

This clone was picked up one time. The chain is built from TRBV18 and TRBJ1-1, with TRBD1 matching 8 bases. V shed 3 bases and J 0 bases; nucleotides not matched to a gene: 3. This CDR3 spans 15 amino acids. Germline CDR1 is KGHSH and CDR2 is LQKENI. CDR3 amino acids: CASSPLTGVNTEAFF. The CDR3 DNA sequence: TGTGCCAGCTCACCTTTGACAGGGGTGAACACTGAAGCTTTCTTT.

The rearrangement joins TRBV27 to TRBJ2-7; TRBD1 matches at 8 bases. CDR1 and CDR2 (germline): MNHEY, SMNVEV (reference sequence). The V and J ends lost 6 bases and 4 bases, in that order; junction bases with no gene match: 11. The CDR3 length is 15 residues. DNA for the CDR3: TGTGCCAGCAGATTCGGACAGGGTGCTTTTTACGAGCAGTACTTC. Its protein is CASRFGQGAFYEQYF.

This rearrangement joins TRBV7-2 to TRBJ2-7, with D possibly being TRBD1 (5 bases). The CDR3 is 15 residues long. V was trimmed by 0 bases and J by 5 bases, leaving 14 bases between them. From germline, CDR1 is SGHTA and CDR2 FQGNSA. The CDR3 DNA reads TGTGCCAGCAGCTTAGCGCTAACGGCAGGGAACGAGCAGTACTTC. This encodes CASSLALTAGNEQYF.

The chain employs TRBV24-1 and TRBJ2-5, with D possibly being TRBD2 (6 bases). V was clipped by 0 bases and J by 5 bases, with 15 bases between them. The CDR3 is 16 residues long. The germline V gene encodes CDR1 KGHDR and CDR2 SFDVKD. CDR3 bases: TGTGCCACCAGTGATTTGGAGTTTGCGGGAAGGGAGACCCAGTACTTC. Translation: CATSDLEFAGRETQYF.

The chain couples TRBV3-1 (or the pseudogene TRBV3-2) to TRBJ2-3; D might be TRBD2 (5 bases). This CDR3 has 14 amino acids. V lost 0 bases to trimming and J lost 7 bases, with 11 bases between them. From germline, CDR1 is LGHDT and CDR2 YNNKEL (reference sequence). The CDR3 reads CASSQETSGNTQYF. CDR3 nucleotides: TGTGCCAGCAGCCAAGAAACATCGGGGAATACGCAGTATTTT.